This record concerns one T cell receptor beta chain sequence. Its antigen remains unknown. The hyperthyroidism was newly diagnosed and had lasted under 2 months; the patients were aged 18 to 65. Fresh peripheral blood, about 9.3 ml, yielded the PBMCs. CDR3 length: 14 residues. CDR1 is MDHEN and CDR2 is SYDVKM in the germline V gene. Trimming at V came to 6 bases and at J to 9 bases, leaving 12 bases not matched to a gene. The data were taken from a study of T cells in Graves' hyperthyroidism and ophthalmopathy. Researchers amplified the TCR beta CDR3 regions from RNA transcripts. A set of HTBI primers served as the primers for a first-round RT-PCR of the TCR CDR3. One entry per CDR3 protein results from TCRdb running MiXCR on the multiplex PCR reads. The sample has 300,000 to 400,000 distinct CDR3 sequences; 18% are singletons. Study conclusions and caveats: Appearing also in blood were most of the thyroid clonotypes expanded above 0.001. Ophthalmopathy and stable hyperthyroidism were separated by a 13 V-J model.

The sequenced material came from blood. The TCR sequence derives from a woman between 45 and 65 years old with Graves' hyperthyroidism. V gene TRBV28 combines with J gene TRBJ1-1; the match to TRBD1 covers 8 bases. The CDR3 spells CASSPRTGWGKAFF. The CDR3 nucleotides are TGTGCCAGCAGCCCTCGGACAGGGTGGGGGAAAGCTTTCTTT. Drawing the rest from reference TRBV28 and TRBJ1-1, the complete variable domain is DVKVTQSSRYLVKRTGEKVFLECVQDMDHENMFWYRQDPGLGLRLIYFSYDVKMKEKGDIPEGYSVSREKKERFSLILESASTNQTSMYLCASSPRTGWGKAFFGQGTRLTVV.